Presented here are 17 T cell receptor beta chains from one specimen sequenced in a study of cytomegalovirus exposure and HLA in healthy donors. Amplification used 60 Vbeta primers and 13 Jbeta primers. Assay: immunoSEQ multiplex PCR; the TCRdb copy retains only in-frame clones and omits some. Among 100,000 to 150,000 clones listed, roughly 79% were seen once. The sequencing sample was made of PBMCs. Source of these receptors: a woman in her forties or fifties in good health and CMV-seronegative.

This clone was found a few times. V usage is TRBV7-9 and J usage is TRBJ2-7; D might be TRBD2 (6 bases). The germline V gene has CDR1 SEHNR and CDR2 FQNEAQ (reference sequence). Trimming shortened V by 6 bases and J by 0 bases, and 15 bases separated the two germline ends. The CDR3 extends over 15 amino acids. The CDR3 DNA is TGTGCCAGCAGTTTTTTTGCTAGCGCCTCCTACGAGCAGTACTTC. Protein sequence: CASSFFASASYEQYF.

This chain links TRBV18 with TRBJ2-7; 8 nucleotides match TRBD2. Germline V gene sequence: CDR1 KGHSH, CDR2 LQKENI. There are 16 residues in the CDR3. J was trimmed by 5 bases and V by 1 base; bases with no gene match: 10. The CDR3 nucleotides read TGTGCCAGCTCACCACGGGCCTCGGGACTAGGCCACGAGCAGTACGTC. Translating gives CASSPRASGLGHEQYV.

The V and J genes are TRBV27 and TRBJ2-5; TRBD2 matches at 7 bases. Trimming at V came to 3 bases and at J to 5 bases, leaving 9 bases not matched to a gene. This CDR3 region has 15 residues. Per germline, CDR1 MNHEY and CDR2 SMNVEV (reference sequence). As DNA, the CDR3 is TGTGCCAGCAGTTTTACGGGAGGTGTGCGGGAGACCCAGTACTTC. This encodes CASSFTGGVRETQYF.

J is TRBJ2-5 and V is TRBV7-2, with 8 positions matching TRBD1. V shed 3 bases and J 1 base; nucleotides not matched to a gene: 7. Germline V lookup: CDR1 SGHTA, CDR2 FQGNSA. The CDR3 is 16 residues long. The CDR3 spells CASSFWGDRGQETQYF. CDR3 bases: TGTGCCAGCAGCTTCTGGGGTGACAGGGGCCAAGAGACCCAGTACTTC.

The gene calls are TRBV4-1 and TRBJ2-1; possible D gene TRBD1, 5 bases. Trimming cost V 0 bases and J 0 bases, with 15 bases left between them. CDR1 and CDR2 from the germline V gene are MGHRA and YSYEKL. The CDR3 sequence is 18 residues long. The CDR3 DNA reads TGCGCCAGCAGCCAAGAAGGGGCAGTCGGGCTCTCCTACAATGAGCAGTTCTTC. Encoded protein: CASSQEGAVGLSYNEQFF.

The J gene is TRBJ1-4, the V gene TRBV5-1; 9 bases map to TRBD1. The germline CDR1 and CDR2 sequences are SGHRS and YFSETQ. There are 15 residues in the CDR3. V dropped 4 bases and J dropped 5; count of bases not matched to a gene: 6. CDR3 loop: CASSTGTGLNEKLFF. DNA of the CDR3: TGCGCCAGCAGCACAGGGACAGGGCTCAATGAAAAACTGTTTTTT.

A few counts support this clone. This chain links TRBV7-2 with TRBJ2-2; 11 nucleotides match TRBD2. Trimming cost V 1 base and J 7 bases; bases outside gene matches: 8. In germline, CDR1 is SGHTA, CDR2 FQGNSA. The CDR3 length is 17 residues. In DNA form, the CDR3 reads TGTGCCAGCAGCTTAGGGGTAGCGGGAGGGCCGGGCGGGGAGCTGTTTTTT. Translated, it gives CASSLGVAGGPGGELFF.

CDR3 residues: CASSLTGGGNTEAFF. The CDR3, as DNA: TGTGCCAGCAGCCTCACAGGGGGAGGCAACACTGAAGCTTTCTTT. The genes are TRBV7-8 and TRBJ1-1; 8 bases are shared with TRBD1. Unmatched junction bases numbered 7, after V lost 5 bases and J lost 2 bases. In germline, CDR1 is SGHVS, CDR2 FQNEAQ. This CDR3 has 15 amino acids.

J is TRBJ2-1 and V is TRBV7-2; weak D call: TRBD2 (6 bases). The CDR3 contains 15 residues. CDR1 and CDR2 from the germline V gene are SGHTA and FQGNSA. The V end was cut by 1 base, the J end by 1 base, with 8 bases between. CDR3 nucleotides: TGTGCCAGCAGCTTAGTGGGGGGTTCCTACAATGAGCAGTTCTTC. Its translation: CASSLVGGSYNEQFF.

V gene TRBV29-1 combines with J gene TRBJ2-3; 11 bases line up with TRBD2. V was pared by 6 bases and J by 0 bases, with 8 bases of the junction left unmatched. In germline, CDR1 is SQVTM, CDR2 ANQGSEA. The CDR3 is made up of 16 amino acids. The CDR3 sequence is CSVGGTSGASTDTQYF. The CDR3 DNA sequence: TGCAGCGTCGGCGGGACTAGCGGAGCTAGCACAGATACGCAGTATTTT.

The V call is TRBV29-1, the J call TRBJ1-2, with 8 nucleotides matching TRBD1. CDR3 length: 12 amino acids. J lost 2 bases, V lost 6 bases, and 2 bases had no gene match. The germline V gene encodes CDR1 SQVTM and CDR2 ANQGSEA. The CDR3 reads CSVRQGNYGYTF. In DNA form, the CDR3 reads TGCAGCGTCAGACAGGGGAACTATGGCTACACCTTC.

The chain recombines TRBV6-1 with TRBJ1-2; 8 positions match TRBD1. This CDR3 region has 14 residues. V trimming: 9 bases; J trimming: 2 bases; junction bases outside the gene matches: 8. Germline V gene sequence: CDR1 MNHNS, CDR2 SASEGT. The CDR3 sequence: CARSTGVGNYGYTF. The CDR3 DNA is TGTGCCAGGTCGACAGGGGTTGGGAACTATGGCTACACCTTC.

This chain uses TRBV19 with TRBJ2-5; 7 nucleotides line up with TRBD1. Germline CDR1 reads LNHDA; CDR2 reads SQIVND (reference sequence). There are 15 residues in the CDR3. J gave up 2 bases and V 2 bases, and 5 bases lay outside the gene matches. The chain's CDR3 is CASSIRGQPQETQYF. The CDR3 bases are TGTGCCAGTAGTATACGGGGACAGCCTCAAGAGACCCAGTACTTC.

The chain combines TRBV27 with TRBJ1-2, with TRBD1 matching 7 bases. CDR1 is MNHEY and CDR2 is SMNVEV in the germline V gene (reference sequence). V dropped 1 base and J dropped 8; count of bases not matched to a gene: 7. The CDR3 contains 14 residues. The CDR3 nucleotides read TGTGCCAGCAGTTTATTTACAGGGGATCGAGGCTACACCTTC. This translates into CASSLFTGDRGYTF.

The chain is built from TRBV6-4 and TRBJ2-1; 12 positions match TRBD2. The germline gives CDR1 MRHNA, CDR2 SNTAGT. The junction had 8 bases not matched to a gene; V was cut back by 6 bases and J by 8 bases. CDR3 length: 15 residues. The CDR3 sequence: CASSETSGSGDEQFF. The CDR3 coding sequence is TGTGCCAGCAGCGAGACTAGCGGGAGTGGCGATGAGCAGTTCTTC.

J is TRBJ1-5 and V is TRBV9, with 7 bases lining up with TRBD1. CDR1 and CDR2 from the germline V gene are SGDLS and YYNGEE. Unmatched junction bases numbered 5, after V lost 3 bases and J lost 2 bases. This CDR3 has 15 residues. The CDR3 DNA follows: TGTGCCAGCAGCGCGACAGGGTATGGCAATCAGCCCCAGCATTTT. It yields the protein CASSATGYGNQPQHF.

The rearrangement uses TRBV19 and TRBJ2-7; 8 nucleotides align to TRBD1. V shed 6 bases, J shed 2 bases, and the junction held 3 bases outside the gene matches. Germline V gives CDR1 LNHDA, CDR2 SQIVND (reference sequence). The CDR3 is 13 residues long. The CDR3 DNA is TGTGCCAGTAGACAACAGGGGGCCTACGAGCAGTACTTC. This sequence encodes CASRQQGAYEQYF.